Here is one T cell receptor (beta chain) with its context. The antigen remains unidentified. Donors sampled were nominally healthy, though unrecorded immune exposures were likely. This record belongs to a study of cytomegalovirus exposure and HLA in healthy donors. Whole-study findings and limits: When analyzed later, a missense DCLRE1C variant was found to be linked to TCR beta V- and J-gene trimming.

Primers included in the PCR were 60 Vbeta and 13 Jbeta primers. TCRdb's copy holds only in-frame clones and misses some; the assay was immunoSEQ multiplex PCR. The table shows around 100,000 clones, with 50% to 70% occurring only once. This CDR3 comprises 16 residues. Trimming stripped 0 bases from V and 0 bases from J, with 11 bases between. Germline V gene lookup returns CDR1 MGHRA and CDR2 YSYEKL. The sequenced material came from PBMCs. The sequence was obtained from a man younger than 45 in good health and CMV-seropositive. The V gene is TRBV4-1, the J gene TRBJ1-2; D gene uncertain. The DNA for the CDR3 is TGCGCCAGCAGCCAAGAGGGCAGGTTAGCTAACTATGGCTACACCTTC. It specifies CASSQEGRLANYGYTF.